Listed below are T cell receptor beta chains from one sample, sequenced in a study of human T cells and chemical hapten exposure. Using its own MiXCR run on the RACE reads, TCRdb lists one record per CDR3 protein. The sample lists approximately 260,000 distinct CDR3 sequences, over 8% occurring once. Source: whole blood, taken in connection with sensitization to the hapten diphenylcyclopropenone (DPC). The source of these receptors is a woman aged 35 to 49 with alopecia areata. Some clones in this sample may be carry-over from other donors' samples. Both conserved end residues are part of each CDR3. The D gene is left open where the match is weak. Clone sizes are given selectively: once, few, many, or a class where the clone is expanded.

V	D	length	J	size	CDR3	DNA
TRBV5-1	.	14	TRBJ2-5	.	CASSLGGGKETQYF	TGCGCCAGCAGCTTGGGAGGCGGCAAAGAGACCCAGTACTTC
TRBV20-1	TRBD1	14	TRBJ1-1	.	CSAIYGTVSHQAFF	TGCAGTGCGATTTACGGGACAGTTAGCCACCAGGCTTTCTTT
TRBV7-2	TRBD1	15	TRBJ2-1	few	CASSPDRESYNEQFF	TGTGCCAGCAGCCCGGACAGGGAATCCTACAATGAGCAGTTCTTC
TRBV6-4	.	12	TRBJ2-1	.	CASSDGQKEQFF	TGTGCCAGCAGTGATGGGCAGAAGGAGCAGTTCTTC
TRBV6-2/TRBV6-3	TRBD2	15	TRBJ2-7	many	CASSYSGLADYEQYF	TGTGCCAGCAGTTATTCGGGACTAGCGGACTACGAGCAGTACTTC
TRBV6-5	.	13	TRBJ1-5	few	CASRRQTNQPQHF	TGTGCCAGCAGGCGACAGACCAATCAGCCCCAGCATTTT
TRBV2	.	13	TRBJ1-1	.	CAGSQTMNTEAFF	TGTGCCGGTTCACAGACCATGAACACTGAAGCTTTCTTT
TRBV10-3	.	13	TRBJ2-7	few	CAISRDESYEQYF	TGTGCCATCAGTCGGGACGAATCCTACGAGCAGTACTTC
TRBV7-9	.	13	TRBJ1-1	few	CASSFLGATEAFF	TGTGCCAGCAGCTTCTTAGGGGCGACTGAAGCTTTCTTT
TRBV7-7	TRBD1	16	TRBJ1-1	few	CASSTQTGAMNTEAFF	TGTGCTAGCAGCACGCAGACAGGGGCAATGAACACTGAAGCTTTCTTT
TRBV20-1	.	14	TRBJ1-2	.	CSASQGDTAYGYTF	TGCAGTGCTAGCCAAGGGGACACGGCCTATGGCTACACCTTC
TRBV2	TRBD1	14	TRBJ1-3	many	CASSARTGANTIYF	TGTGCCAGCAGTGCCCGGACAGGGGCAAACACCATATATTTT
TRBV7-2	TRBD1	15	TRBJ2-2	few	CASSLQGYGTGELFF	TGTGCCAGCAGCCTACAGGGGTACGGCACCGGGGAGCTGTTTTTT
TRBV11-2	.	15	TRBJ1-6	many	CASSLVAGENSPLHF	TGTGCCAGCAGCTTAGTTGCGGGAGAAAATTCACCCCTCCACTTT
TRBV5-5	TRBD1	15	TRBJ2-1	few	CASSSGTGSYNEQFF	TGTGCCAGCAGCTCCGGGACAGGGTCCTACAATGAGCAGTTCTTC
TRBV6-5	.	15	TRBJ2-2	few	CASSYSISYTGELFF	TGTGCCAGCAGTTATTCCATCTCGTACACCGGGGAGCTGTTTTTT
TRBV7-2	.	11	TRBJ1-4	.	CASSSGEKLFF	TGTGCCAGCAGCTCCGGGGAAAAACTGTTTTTT
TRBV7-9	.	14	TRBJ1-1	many	CASTWGGHNTEAFF	TGTGCCAGCACTTGGGGGGGGCACAACACTGAAGCTTTCTTT
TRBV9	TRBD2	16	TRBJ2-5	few	CASSGTSGRDQETQYF	TGTGCCAGCAGCGGTACTAGCGGGAGGGACCAAGAGACCCAGTACTTC
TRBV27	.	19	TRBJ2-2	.	CAISLKQGSGTLGTGELFF	TGTGCCATCAGTCTTAAACAGGGTAGCGGCACTTTGGGCACCGGGGAGCTGTTTTTT
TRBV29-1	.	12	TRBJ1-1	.	CSVARRNTEAFF	TGCAGCGTTGCAAGAAGGAACACTGAAGCTTTCTTT
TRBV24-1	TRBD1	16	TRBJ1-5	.	CATSARDSDSNQPQHF	TGTGCCACCAGTGCCCGGGACAGTGATAGCAATCAGCCCCAGCATTTT
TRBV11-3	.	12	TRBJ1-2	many	CASSGGVYGYTF	TGTGCCAGCTCGGGCGGGGTCTATGGCTACACCTTC
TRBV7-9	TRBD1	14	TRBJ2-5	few	CASSLAQGIETQYF	TGTGCCAGCAGCTTGGCACAGGGGATAGAGACCCAGTACTTC
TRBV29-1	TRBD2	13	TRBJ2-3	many	CSVLTSGTDTQYF	TGCAGCGTGCTGACTAGCGGCACAGATACGCAGTATTTT
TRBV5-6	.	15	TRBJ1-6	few	CASSPPTGYNSPLHF	TGTGCCAGCAGCCCTCCGACAGGTTATAATTCACCCCTCCACTTT
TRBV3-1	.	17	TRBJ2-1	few	CASSQDLGGPSLNEQFF	TGTGCCAGCAGCCAAGATTTGGGGGGTCCCTCCTTAAATGAGCAGTTCTTC
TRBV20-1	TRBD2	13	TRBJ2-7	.	CSARTLARHEQYF	TGCAGTGCTAGAACACTAGCGAGGCACGAGCAGTACTTC
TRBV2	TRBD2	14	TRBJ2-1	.	CASSHSGRGNEQFF	TGTGCCAGCAGCCATAGCGGGAGGGGCAATGAGCAGTTCTTC
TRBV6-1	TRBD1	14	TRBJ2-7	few	CASKIRDRGDEQYF	TGTGCCAGCAAGATCCGGGACAGGGGCGACGAGCAGTACTTC
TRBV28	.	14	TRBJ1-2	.	CASSLSQGMYGYTF	TGTGCCAGCAGTTTAAGTCAGGGAATGTATGGCTACACCTTC
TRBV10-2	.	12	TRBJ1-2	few	CASSDRYYGYTF	TGCGCCAGCAGTGACAGATACTATGGCTACACCTTC
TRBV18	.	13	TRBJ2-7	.	CASSDSGGYEQYF	TGTGCCAGCTCAGACAGCGGTGGGTACGAGCAGTACTTC
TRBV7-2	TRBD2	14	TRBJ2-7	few	CASSLILAGDEQYF	TGTGCCAGCAGCTTAATACTAGCGGGAGACGAGCAGTACTTC
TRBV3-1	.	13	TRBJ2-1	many	CASSQGVTKKQFF	TGTGCCAGCAGCCAAGGTGTAACTAAAAAGCAGTTCTTC
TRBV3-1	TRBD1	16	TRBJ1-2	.	CASSQAGQGWMYGYTF	TGTGCCAGCAGCCAAGCGGGACAGGGATGGATGTATGGCTACACCTTC
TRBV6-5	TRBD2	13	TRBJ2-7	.	CASKLAGGDEQYF	TGTGCCAGCAAACTAGCGGGAGGTGACGAGCAGTACTTC
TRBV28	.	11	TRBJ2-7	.	CASRSRGEQYF	TGTGCCAGCAGGTCAAGAGGCGAGCAGTACTTC
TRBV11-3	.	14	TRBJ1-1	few	CASKGPGSNTEAFF	TGTGCCAGCAAAGGCCCCGGGAGCAACACTGAAGCTTTCTTT
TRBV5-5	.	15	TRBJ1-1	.	CASSTNRVLNTEAFF	TGTGCCAGCAGCACAAACAGGGTTTTGAACACTGAAGCTTTCTTT
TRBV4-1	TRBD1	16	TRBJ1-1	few	CASSQLPDRGNTEAFF	TGCGCCAGCAGCCAGCTCCCTGACAGGGGGAACACTGAAGCTTTCTTT
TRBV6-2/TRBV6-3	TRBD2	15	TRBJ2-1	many	CASSLGLAGANEQFF	TGTGCCAGCAGCCTCGGACTAGCGGGTGCGAATGAGCAGTTCTTC
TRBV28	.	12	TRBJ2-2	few	CASRLVAGELFF	TGTGCCAGCAGATTAGTCGCCGGGGAGCTGTTTTTT
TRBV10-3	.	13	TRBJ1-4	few	CAITPGENEKLFF	TGTGCCATCACCCCGGGAGAGAATGAAAAACTGTTTTTT
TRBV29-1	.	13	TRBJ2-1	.	CSVAQGGFGEQFF	TGCAGCGTTGCCCAGGGGGGTTTTGGAGAGCAGTTCTTC